Presented here are 15 T cell receptor beta chains from one specimen sequenced in a study of T cells in Graves' hyperthyroidism and ophthalmopathy. RNA transcripts provided the source from which TCR beta CDR3 regions were amplified. With the HTBI primer set, the TCR CDR3 went through a first round of RT-PCR. TCRdb itself ran the multiplex PCR reads through MiXCR, one entry per CDR3 protein. Of roughly 500,000 distinct CDR3 sequences listed, around 42% were seen once; the top ten hold around 19%. Material for sequencing was peripheral blood or thyroid tissue (not recorded which). The receptors were sampled from an adult woman with Graves' disease, either hyperthyroidism or ophthalmopathy (not recorded which).

This rearrangement joins TRBV14 to TRBJ1-1, with D maybe TRBD1 (5 bases). V dropped 0 bases and J dropped 3 bases, with 11 bases sitting between them. CDR3 size: 15 residues. The V gene's germline CDR1 is SGHDN and CDR2 FVKESK. CDR3 residues: CASSQDPGAHTEAFF. Written as DNA, the CDR3 is TGTGCCAGCAGCCAAGACCCCGGGGCCCACACTGAAGCTTTCTTT.

In this sample, this clonotype turned up many times. V usage is TRBV10-3 and J usage is TRBJ2-5, with a weak D call TRBD1 (6 bases). The CDR3 is 13 amino acids. From germline, CDR1 is ENHRY and CDR2 SYGVKD. V lost 9 bases and J lost 4, with 15 bases in between. The CDR3 DNA reads TGTGCCATAGGGGACAAAGGTCTAGAGACCCAGTACTTC. It yields the protein CAIGDKGLETQYF.

V and J are TRBV7-9 and TRBJ1-4; TRBD1 is a possible D gene (5 bases). This CDR3 comprises 14 residues. Trimming stripped 5 bases from V and 6 bases from J, with 13 bases between. Germline V gives CDR1 SEHNR, CDR2 FQNEAQ (reference sequence). The chain's CDR3 is CASSAEGGDEKLFF. The CDR3 coding sequence is TGTGCCAGCAGCGCCGAGGGAGGGGATGAAAAACTGTTTTTT. The full variable domain, completed using reference TRBV7-9 and TRBJ1-4, is DTGVSQNPRHKITKRGQNVTFRCDPISEHNRLYWYRQTLGQGPEFLTYFQNEAQLEKSRLLSDRFSAERPKGSFSTLEIQRTEQGDSAMYLCASSAEGGDEKLFFGSGTQLSVL.

The chain couples TRBV20-1 to TRBJ1-2; 8 bases fit TRBD1. The CDR3 loop spans 13 amino acids. Germline CDR1 and CDR2: DFQATT and SNEGSKA (reference sequence). CDR3 protein: CSAIGQGNHGYTF. CDR3 DNA: TGCAGCGCAATTGGACAGGGAAATCATGGCTACACCTTC.

This clonotype was seen a few times. The gene calls are TRBV5-5 and TRBJ1-1; tentatively, D is TRBD1 (5 bases). The V gene's germline CDR1 is SGHKS and CDR2 YYEKEE (reference sequence). This CDR3 region has 13 residues. Trimming cost V 1 base and J 5 bases, with 9 bases left between them. The CDR3 sequence: CASSLLWGTEAFF. As DNA, the CDR3 is TGTGCCAGCAGCTTGCTCTGGGGGACTGAAGCTTTCTTT.

This clonotype was counted ten times or more. CDR3 loop: CASSFYSETQYF. The CDR3 region has the DNA TGTGCCAGCAGCTTTTATAGCGAGACCCAGTACTTC. The chain uses TRBV7-8 and TRBJ2-5; D unclear. CDR1 and CDR2 (germline): SGHVS, FQNEAQ. V was cut by 3 bases and J by 5 bases, with 7 bases left in between. The CDR3 extends over 12 amino acids.

This clonotype came up a few times. The chain carries TRBV12-3 or TRBV12-4 and TRBJ2-5; D is ambiguous. The CDR3 has 12 amino acids. V lost 7 bases and J lost 4, with 10 bases in between. The CDR3 nucleotides read TGTGCCAGCACCTCTTCAGGAGAGACCCAGTACTTC. Encoded protein: CASTSSGETQYF.

There are many counts of this clonotype. The gene calls are TRBV2 and TRBJ1-3, with a tentative D call TRBD1 (5 bases). The V end lost 7 bases, the J end lost 4 bases, and 11 bases lay between the germline ends. The germline V gene has CDR1 SNHLY and CDR2 FYNNEI. The CDR3 consists of 13 residues. CDR3 bases: TGTGCCAGCAAGGGGCTCGGAGGAAACACCATATATTTT. It yields the protein CASKGLGGNTIYF.

This rearrangement joins TRBV29-1 to TRBJ2-7, with 8 bases aligning to TRBD2. J gave up 7 bases and V 5 bases, and 16 bases lay outside the gene matches. The CDR3 loop spans 15 amino acids. CDR1 and CDR2 (germline): SQVTM, ANQGSEA. This chain's CDR3 is CSVIGGADRQKEQYF. For the CDR3, the DNA is TGCAGCGTTATCGGGGGGGCGGACCGTCAGAAGGAGCAGTACTTC.

This clonotype was counted many times. This sequence joins TRBV9 and TRBJ2-7; D is perhaps TRBD2 (6 bases). Germline-derived CDR1 and CDR2 are SGDLS and YYNGEE. V was clipped by 2 bases and J by 0 bases, with 15 bases between them. CDR3 length equals 16 residues. CDR3 nucleotides: TGTGCCAGCAGCGTGTCTAGCGACCCGGCCTCCTACGAGCAGTACTTC. This encodes CASSVSSDPASYEQYF.

This chain links TRBV7-9 with TRBJ2-7, with 11 bases lining up with TRBD2. The length of the CDR3 is 14 residues. J gave up 3 bases and V 6 bases, and 4 bases lay outside the gene matches. Germline V lookup: CDR1 SEHNR, CDR2 FQNEAQ (reference sequence). The CDR3 coding sequence is TGTGCCAGCAGGCTAGCGGGAGGTCGCTACGAGCAGTACTTC. Translated: CASRLAGGRYEQYF.

In its sample, this clonotype was seen many times. This sequence joins TRBV7-9 and TRBJ1-2; D is uncertain. CDR3 length equals 15 residues. Between the trimmed V and J ends, which lost 1 base and 5 bases, there was a span of 14 bases. CDR1 is SEHNR, CDR2 FQNEAQ, per germline (reference sequence). This CDR3 reads CASSLVFTPVYGYTF. As DNA, the CDR3 is TGTGCCAGCAGCTTAGTATTCACGCCGGTATATGGCTACACCTTC.

The V and J genes are TRBV28 and TRBJ2-2, with D perhaps matching TRBD1 or TRBD2 (5 bases each). Per germline, CDR1 MDHEN and CDR2 SYDVKM. This CDR3 is 11 amino acids long. Trimming stripped 4 bases from V and 16 bases from J, with 13 bases between. The CDR3 DNA follows: TGTGCCAGCAGTTCAGGGACCACCAGGTTTTTT. Amino acids: CASSSGTTRFF.

The chain employs TRBV14 and TRBJ2-5; tentatively, D is TRBD1 or TRBD2 (5 bases each). V was trimmed by 4 bases and J by 7 bases, leaving 22 bases between them. Germline V CDR1 and CDR2: SGHDN, FVKESK. The CDR3 is 16 amino acids. Written as DNA, the CDR3 is TGTGCCAGCAGCCCCTCCCGGGACCCCAGAGGCGGGACCCAGTACTTC. It translates to CASSPSRDPRGGTQYF.

This clonotype was seen only a few times. The chain uses TRBV27 and TRBJ2-2, with no clear D. Germline V gives CDR1 MNHEY, CDR2 SMNVEV (reference sequence). The CDR3 spans 13 residues. Between the trimmed V and J ends, which lost 3 bases and 6 bases, there was a span of 8 bases. CDR3: CASSFELAGELFF. CDR3 sequence (DNA): TGTGCCAGCAGTTTTGAGCTTGCCGGGGAGCTGTTTTTT.